Presented here are 18 T cell receptor beta chains from one specimen sequenced in a study of T cell changes during pregnancy in multiple sclerosis. Sequenced by immunoSEQ multiplex PCR; TCRdb stores in-frame clones only, minus some. The sample shows some 66,000 clones, around nine tenths of them seen only once. The material sequenced was CD8+ T cells from peripheral blood mononuclear cells, taken before pregnancy. The origin of the receptors is a female donor with multiple sclerosis, enrolled in a pregnancy study.

J is TRBJ2-3 and V is TRBV6-5; weak D call: TRBD2 (6 bases). This CDR3 comprises 14 residues. Trimming left V 2 bases short and J 5 bases short, with 11 bases between. Germline CDR1 is MNHEY and CDR2 is SVGAGI. The CDR3 reads CASSYLTRGDTQYF. DNA for the CDR3: TGTGCCAGCAGTTACCTGACTAGGGGAGATACGCAGTATTTT.

The chain uses TRBV19 and TRBJ1-5; 11 nucleotides agree with TRBD1. The CDR3 contains 15 residues. The J segment lost 6 bases and the V segment lost 5 bases, leaving 6 bases of the junction unmatched. Germline CDR1 LNHDA, CDR2 SQIVND (reference sequence). For the CDR3, the DNA is TGTGCCAGTAGTCAGACCGGGACAGGGGGTCAGCCCCAGCATTTT. It encodes CASSQTGTGGQPQHF.

This rearrangement joins TRBV27 to TRBJ2-7; the match to TRBD1 covers 7 bases. The CDR3 is 13 amino acids. The ends lost 4 bases at V and 5 bases at J; junction bases unmatched: 5. The germline CDR1 and CDR2 sequences are MNHEY and SMNVEV (reference sequence). CDR3 loop: CASSSGQANEQYF. CDR3 nucleotides: TGTGCCAGCAGTTCTGGACAGGCGAACGAGCAGTACTTC.

In its sample, this clone was seen once. The chain employs TRBV27 and TRBJ2-1, with 11 bases that match TRBD2. The CDR3 loop spans 15 amino acids. From germline, CDR1 is MNHEY and CDR2 SMNVEV (reference sequence). The V segment lost 10 bases and the J segment 7 bases; nucleotides outside the gene matches: 12. For the CDR3, the DNA is TGTGCCACCGGAGACGGACTAGCGGGCCGTAATGAGCAGTTCTTC. It codes for CATGDGLAGRNEQFF.

This sequence joins TRBV11-2 and TRBJ2-1; 7 bases align to TRBD2. V was clipped by 3 bases and J by 5 bases; unmatched bases: 7. CDR1 and CDR2 (germline): SGHAT, FQNNGV. This CDR3 contains 15 residues. CDR3 DNA sequence: TGTGCCAGCAGCTTTGGCGGGGGACGTAACAATGAGCAGTTCTTC. This gives the protein CASSFGGGRNNEQFF.

This chain links TRBV7-9 with TRBJ1-1; D is possibly TRBD1 (6 bases). Between the trimmed V and J ends, which lost 5 bases and 5 bases, there was a span of 12 bases. Germline V gene data show CDR1 as SEHNR and CDR2 as FQNEAQ (reference sequence). The CDR3 has 13 residues. CDR3 coding DNA: TGTGCCAGCAGCCCGCCGACAGGAACTGAAGCTTTCTTT. Translating it yields CASSPPTGTEAFF. The full variable domain, rest sourced from reference TRBV7-9 and TRBJ1-1, is DTGVSQNPRHKITKRGQNVTFRCDPISEHNRLYWYRQTLGQGPEFLTYFQNEAQLEKSRLLSDRFSAERPKGSFSTLEIQRTEQGDSAMYLCASSPPTGTEAFFGQGTRLTVV.

This clone was counted many times. The V gene is TRBV7-8, the J gene TRBJ1-5; 7 bases line up with TRBD1. The length of the CDR3 is 14 residues. The V gene end was trimmed by 3 bases and the J gene end by 6 bases; junction bases not matched to a gene: 5. Germline V CDR1 and CDR2: SGHVS, FQNEAQ. The CDR3 DNA reads as TGTGCCAGCAGCTTGACAGGGTTTGTTCAGCCCCAGCATTTT. Protein: CASSLTGFVQPQHF.

J is TRBJ2-7 and V is TRBV11-2; maybe TRBD1 (6 bases). Germline loops: CDR1 SGHAT, CDR2 FQNNGV. V lost 5 bases, J lost 5 bases, and 10 bases lay in between. The CDR3 loop spans 12 amino acids. The CDR3 DNA sequence: TGTGCCAGCAGCCCAGGGGTCCACGAGCAGTACTTC. Translated: CASSPGVHEQYF.

Only a few counts were recorded for this clone. The sample carries other DNA sequences with the same CDR3. The chain couples TRBV7-9 to TRBJ2-7; D might be TRBD1 (6 bases). V lost 5 bases and J 0 bases, leaving 8 bases between the germline ends. Per germline, CDR1 SEHNR and CDR2 FQNEAQ (reference sequence). The CDR3 is made up of 13 amino acids. CDR3 region: CASSPGHSYEQYF. The CDR3 region has the DNA TGTGCCAGCAGCCCGGGACACTCCTACGAGCAGTACTTC.

The chain joins TRBV6-5 to TRBJ2-7; D is possibly TRBD1 (5 bases). Germline V gives CDR1 MNHEY, CDR2 SVGAGI. This CDR3 spans 13 amino acids. Trimming removed 2 bases from V and 2 bases from J, with 7 bases in between. The CDR3 sequence is CASSYDRTYEQYF. The CDR3 DNA sequence: TGTGCCAGCAGTTACGACAGAACCTACGAGCAGTACTTC.

This rearrangement joins TRBV5-6 to TRBJ1-1; perhaps TRBD1 as D (6 bases). Looked up from germline, CDR1 is SGHDT and CDR2 is YYEEEE. The CDR3 is 13 residues long. V was cut by 1 base and J by 4 bases, with 8 bases left in between. DNA of the CDR3: TGTGCCAGCAGCTTGAGCAGGGGCACTGAAGCTTTCTTT. Protein: CASSLSRGTEAFF.

The V gene is TRBV6-5, the J gene TRBJ1-1; possibly TRBD1 for D (6 bases). Germline CDR1 MNHEY, CDR2 SVGAGI. The CDR3 contains 14 residues. The ends were cut back, 2 bases at V and 5 bases at J, with 12 bases in the middle. The CDR3 DNA reads as TGTGCCAGCAGTTACCCAGGGGAGGGAACTGAAGCTTTCTTT. Protein: CASSYPGEGTEAFF.

This chain links TRBV6-5 with TRBJ2-5, with D tentatively TRBD2 (6 bases). The V end lost 4 bases, the J end lost 3 bases, and 9 bases lay between the germline ends. The CDR3 length is 13 residues. Germline CDR1 and CDR2: MNHEY and SVGAGI. Here the CDR3 reads CASSFGGEETQYF. In DNA, the CDR3 is TGTGCCAGCAGTTTCGGGGGAGAAGAGACCCAGTACTTC.

As regards this clone: Other DNA sequences from this sample encode an identical CDR3 as well. As DNA, the CDR3 is TGTGCCAGCAGTTTCGGCGGGAATGAGCAGTTCTTC. This codes for CASSFGGNEQFF. The chain uses TRBV27 and TRBJ2-1, with D perhaps TRBD2 (5 bases). The germline V gene has CDR1 MNHEY and CDR2 SMNVEV (reference sequence). This CDR3 is 12 amino acids long. Trimming shortened V by 3 bases and J by 7 bases, and 7 bases separated the two germline ends.

The rearrangement uses TRBV7-3 and TRBJ2-3; D gene uncertain. CDR1 and CDR2 (germline): SGHTA, FQGTGA. With 5 bases removed from V and 0 bases from J, the gap between germline ends came to 6 bases. The CDR3 runs 13 residues. Written as DNA, the CDR3 is TGTGCCAGCAGCCTCCAGAGCACAGATACGCAGTATTTT. Translating it yields CASSLQSTDTQYF.

The chain links TRBV6-5 to TRBJ2-3; 13 bases line up with TRBD2. The CDR3 is 15 amino acids. Germline values: CDR1 MNHEY, CDR2 SVGAGI. The ends lost 5 bases at V and 6 bases at J; junction bases unmatched: 5. This CDR3 reads CASSPGTSGVDTQYF. In DNA form, the CDR3 reads TGTGCCAGCAGTCCCGGGACTAGCGGGGTTGATACGCAGTATTTT.

The rearrangement joins TRBV2 to TRBJ2-1; 13 bases are a match to TRBD2. Unmatched junction bases numbered 3, after V lost 2 bases and J lost 8 bases. Germline values: CDR1 SNHLY, CDR2 FYNNEI. This CDR3 is built from 15 residues. In DNA, the CDR3 is TGTGCCAGCAGTGAATGGACTAGCGGGGGTGATGAGCAGTTCTTC. This translates into CASSEWTSGGDEQFF.

The V and J genes are TRBV27 and TRBJ2-3, with 7 bases identical to TRBD1. The V gene end was trimmed by 1 base and the J gene end by 2 bases; junction bases not matched to a gene: 6. CDR3 length: 16 amino acids. Germline loops: CDR1 MNHEY, CDR2 SMNVEV (reference sequence). The CDR3 DNA is TGTGCCAGCAGTTTATACCCGGGACAGTTCACAGATACGCAGTATTTT. This translates into CASSLYPGQFTDTQYF.